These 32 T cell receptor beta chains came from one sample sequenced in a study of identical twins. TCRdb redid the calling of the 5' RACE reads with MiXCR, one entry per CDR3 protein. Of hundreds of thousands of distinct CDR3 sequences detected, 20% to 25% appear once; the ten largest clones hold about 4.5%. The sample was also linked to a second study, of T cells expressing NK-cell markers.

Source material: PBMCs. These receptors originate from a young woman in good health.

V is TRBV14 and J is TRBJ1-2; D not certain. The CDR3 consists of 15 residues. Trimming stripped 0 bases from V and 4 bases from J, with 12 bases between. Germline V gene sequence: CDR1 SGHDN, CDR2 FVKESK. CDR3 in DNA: TGTGCCAGCAGCCAAGATCGAACAACAGCCTATGGCTACACCTTC. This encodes CASSQDRTTAYGYTF.

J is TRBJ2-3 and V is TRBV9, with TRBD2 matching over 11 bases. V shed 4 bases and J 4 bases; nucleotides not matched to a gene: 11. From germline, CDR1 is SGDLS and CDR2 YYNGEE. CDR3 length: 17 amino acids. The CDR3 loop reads CASSRRISGGAADTQYF. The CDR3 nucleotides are TGTGCCAGCAGCAGACGAATTAGCGGGGGGGCTGCAGATACGCAGTATTTT.

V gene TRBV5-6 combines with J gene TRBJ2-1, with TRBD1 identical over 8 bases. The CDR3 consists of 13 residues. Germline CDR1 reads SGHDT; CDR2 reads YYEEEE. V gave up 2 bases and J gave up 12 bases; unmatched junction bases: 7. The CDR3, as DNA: TGTGCCAGCAGCTTCGCAGGGGGCCTCAGGCAGTTCTTC. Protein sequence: CASSFAGGLRQFF. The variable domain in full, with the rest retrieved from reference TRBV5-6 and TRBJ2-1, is DAGVTQSPTHLIKTRGQQVTLRCSPKSGHDTVSWYQQALGQGPQFIFQYYEEEERQRGNFPDRFSGHQFPNYSSELNVNALLLGDSALYLCASSFAGGLRQFFGPGTRLTVL.

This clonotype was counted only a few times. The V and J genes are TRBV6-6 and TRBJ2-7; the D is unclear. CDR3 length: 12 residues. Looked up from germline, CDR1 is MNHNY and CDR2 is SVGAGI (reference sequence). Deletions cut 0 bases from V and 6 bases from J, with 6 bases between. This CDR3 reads CASSYSFAEQYF. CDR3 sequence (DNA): TGTGCCAGCAGTTACTCGTTTGCCGAGCAGTACTTC.

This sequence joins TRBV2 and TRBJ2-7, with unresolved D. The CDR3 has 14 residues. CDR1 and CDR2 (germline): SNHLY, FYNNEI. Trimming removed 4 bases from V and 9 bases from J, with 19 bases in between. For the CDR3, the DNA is TGTGCCAGCAGTGGCACCCTTCAAGGCCTTTCGCAGTACTTC. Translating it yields CASSGTLQGLSQYF.

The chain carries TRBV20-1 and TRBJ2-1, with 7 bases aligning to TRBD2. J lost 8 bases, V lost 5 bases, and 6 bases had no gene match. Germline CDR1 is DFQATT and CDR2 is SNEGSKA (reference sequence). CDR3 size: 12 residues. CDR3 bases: TGCAGTGCTCGGCGGGAGTTCGATGAGCAGTTCTTC. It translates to CSARREFDEQFF.

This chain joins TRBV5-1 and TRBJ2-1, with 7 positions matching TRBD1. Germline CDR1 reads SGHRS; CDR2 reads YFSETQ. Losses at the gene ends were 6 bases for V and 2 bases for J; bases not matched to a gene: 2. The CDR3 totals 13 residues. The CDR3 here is CASTGQTYNEQFF. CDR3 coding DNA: TGCGCCAGCACGGGACAGACCTACAATGAGCAGTTCTTC.

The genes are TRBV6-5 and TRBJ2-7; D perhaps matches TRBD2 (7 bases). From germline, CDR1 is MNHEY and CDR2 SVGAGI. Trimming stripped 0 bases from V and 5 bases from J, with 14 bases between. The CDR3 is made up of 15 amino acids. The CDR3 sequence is CASSYSRGRGDEQYF. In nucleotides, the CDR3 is TGTGCCAGCAGTTACTCAAGGGGGAGGGGAGACGAGCAGTACTTC.

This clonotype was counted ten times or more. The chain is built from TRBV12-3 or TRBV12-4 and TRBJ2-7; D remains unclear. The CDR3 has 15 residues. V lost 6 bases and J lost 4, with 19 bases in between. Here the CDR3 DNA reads TGTGCCAGCAGCCTACGCGGACCGGGCCCATACGAGCAGTACTTC. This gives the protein CASSLRGPGPYEQYF.

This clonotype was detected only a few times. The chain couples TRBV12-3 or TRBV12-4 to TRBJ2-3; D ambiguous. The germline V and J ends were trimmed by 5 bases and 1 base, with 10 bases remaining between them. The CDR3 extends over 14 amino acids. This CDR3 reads CASSRRARTDTQYF. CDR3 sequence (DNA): TGTGCCAGCAGTCGCCGGGCGCGCACAGATACGCAGTATTTT.

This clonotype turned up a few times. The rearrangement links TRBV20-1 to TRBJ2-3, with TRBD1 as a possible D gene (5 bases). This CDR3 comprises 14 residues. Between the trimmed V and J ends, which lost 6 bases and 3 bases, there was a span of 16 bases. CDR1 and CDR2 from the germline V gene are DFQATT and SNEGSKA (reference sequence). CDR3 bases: TGCAGTGCCACAGACAGTTCAAGTACAGATACGCAGTATTTT. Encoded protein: CSATDSSSTDTQYF.

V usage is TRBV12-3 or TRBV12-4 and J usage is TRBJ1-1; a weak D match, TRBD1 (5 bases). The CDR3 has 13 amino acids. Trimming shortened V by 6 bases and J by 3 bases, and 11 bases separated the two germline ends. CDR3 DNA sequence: TGTGCCAGCAGCCCGGGACGGTACACTGAAGCTTTCTTT. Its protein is CASSPGRYTEAFF.

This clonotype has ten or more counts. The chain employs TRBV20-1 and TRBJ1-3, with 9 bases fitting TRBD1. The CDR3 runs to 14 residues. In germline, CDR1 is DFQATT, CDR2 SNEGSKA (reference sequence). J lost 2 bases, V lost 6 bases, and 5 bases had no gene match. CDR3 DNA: TGCAGTGCACGAAGACAGGGGGCTGGAAACACCATATATTTT. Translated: CSARRQGAGNTIYF.

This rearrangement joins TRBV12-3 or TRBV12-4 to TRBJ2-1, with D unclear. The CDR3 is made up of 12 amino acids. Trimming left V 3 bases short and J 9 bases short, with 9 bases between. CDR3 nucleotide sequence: TGTGCCAGCAGTTTCGCCGTTGTTGAGCAGTTCTTC. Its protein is CASSFAVVEQFF.

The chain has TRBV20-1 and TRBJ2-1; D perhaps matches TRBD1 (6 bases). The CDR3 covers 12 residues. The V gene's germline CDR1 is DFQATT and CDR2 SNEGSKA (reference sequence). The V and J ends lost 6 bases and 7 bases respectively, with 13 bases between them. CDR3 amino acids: CSASQGRNEQFF. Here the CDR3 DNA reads TGCAGTGCCTCACAGGGCCGGAATGAGCAGTTCTTC.

Here the CDR3 reads CASSLGHAGSASEQFF. The DNA for the CDR3 is TGCGCCAGCAGCTTGGGCCACGCGGGCTCCGCCAGTGAGCAGTTCTTC. V usage is TRBV5-1 and J usage is TRBJ2-1, with D perhaps TRBD2 (5 bases). Per germline, CDR1 SGHRS and CDR2 YFSETQ. Trimming left V 0 bases short and J 9 bases short, with 19 bases between. The CDR3 covers 16 residues.

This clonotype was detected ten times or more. CDR3 in DNA: TGCGCCAGCAGCTTAGGGGTTGGCTTGTCCAATTCACCCCTCCACTTT. Encoded protein: CASSLGVGLSNSPLHF. The gene calls are TRBV5-1 and TRBJ1-6; possible D gene TRBD1, 5 bases. The CDR3 spans 16 residues. Per germline, CDR1 SGHRS and CDR2 YFSETQ. The V gene lost 2 bases and the J gene lost 7 bases, with 16 bases spanning the gap. The entire variable domain, with the rest obtained from reference TRBV5-1 and TRBJ1-6, is as follows: KAGVTQTPRYLIKTRGQQVTLSCSPISGHRSVSWYQQTPGQGLQFLFEYFSETQRNKGNFPGRFSGRQFSNSRSEMNVSTLELGDSALYLCASSLGVGLSNSPLHFGNGTRLTVT.

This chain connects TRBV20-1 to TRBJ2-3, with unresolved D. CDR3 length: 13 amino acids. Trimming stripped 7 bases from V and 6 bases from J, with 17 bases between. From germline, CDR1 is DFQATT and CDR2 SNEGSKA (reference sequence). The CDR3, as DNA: TGCAGTGTAAGGTCCAGGTTCGGGGATACGCAGTATTTT. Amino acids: CSVRSRFGDTQYF.

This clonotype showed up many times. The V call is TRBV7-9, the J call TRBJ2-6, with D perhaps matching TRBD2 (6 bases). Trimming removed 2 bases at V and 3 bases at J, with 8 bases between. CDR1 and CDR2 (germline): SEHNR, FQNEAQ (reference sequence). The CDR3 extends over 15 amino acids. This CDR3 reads CASSLSGRGANVLTF. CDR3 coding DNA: TGTGCCAGCAGCTTAAGCGGGCGTGGGGCCAACGTCCTGACTTTC. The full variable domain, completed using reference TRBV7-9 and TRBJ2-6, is DTGVSQNPRHKITKRGQNVTFRCDPISEHNRLYWYRQTLGQGPEFLTYFQNEAQLEKSRLLSDRFSAERPKGSFSTLEIQRTEQGDSAMYLCASSLSGRGANVLTFGAGSRLTVL.

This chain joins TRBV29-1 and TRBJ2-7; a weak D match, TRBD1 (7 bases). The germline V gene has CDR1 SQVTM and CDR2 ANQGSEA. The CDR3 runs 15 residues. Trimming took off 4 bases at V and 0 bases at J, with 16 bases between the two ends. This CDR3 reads CSVGRGQGGSYEQYF. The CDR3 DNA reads TGCAGCGTTGGCCGGGGCCAGGGGGGCTCCTACGAGCAGTACTTC.

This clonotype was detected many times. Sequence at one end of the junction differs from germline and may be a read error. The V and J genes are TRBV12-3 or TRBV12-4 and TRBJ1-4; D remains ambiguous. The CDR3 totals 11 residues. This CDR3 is CASSLNEKLFF. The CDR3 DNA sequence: TGCGCCAGCAGCCTTAATGAAAAACTGTTTTTT.

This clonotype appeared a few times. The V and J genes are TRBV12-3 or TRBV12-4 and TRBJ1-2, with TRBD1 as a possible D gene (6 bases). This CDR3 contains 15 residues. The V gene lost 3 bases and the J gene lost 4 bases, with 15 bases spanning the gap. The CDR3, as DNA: TGTGCCAGCAGTTTCTCTCAGGGGTGGGGCTATGGCTACACCTTC. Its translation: CASSFSQGWGYGYTF.

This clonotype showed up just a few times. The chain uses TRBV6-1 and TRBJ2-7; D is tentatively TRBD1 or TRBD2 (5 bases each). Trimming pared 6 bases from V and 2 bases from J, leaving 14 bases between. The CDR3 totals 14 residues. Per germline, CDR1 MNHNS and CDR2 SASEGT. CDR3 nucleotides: TGTGCCAGCAGGGCTCTTGGGGGTGCCTACGAGCAGTACTTC. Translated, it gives CASRALGGAYEQYF.

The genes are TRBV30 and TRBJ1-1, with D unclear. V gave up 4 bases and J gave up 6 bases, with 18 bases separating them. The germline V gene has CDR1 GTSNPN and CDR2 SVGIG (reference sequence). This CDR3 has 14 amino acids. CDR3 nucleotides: TGTGCCTGGATAAACCCAACCCTAAACCCTGAAGCTTTCTTT. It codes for CAWINPTLNPEAFF.

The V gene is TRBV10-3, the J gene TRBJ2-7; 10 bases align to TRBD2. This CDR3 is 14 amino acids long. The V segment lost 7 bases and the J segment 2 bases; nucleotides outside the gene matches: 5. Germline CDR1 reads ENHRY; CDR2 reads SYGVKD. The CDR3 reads CAINRAGGAYEQYF. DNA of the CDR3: TGTGCCATCAACCGAGCGGGAGGGGCCTACGAGCAGTACTTC.

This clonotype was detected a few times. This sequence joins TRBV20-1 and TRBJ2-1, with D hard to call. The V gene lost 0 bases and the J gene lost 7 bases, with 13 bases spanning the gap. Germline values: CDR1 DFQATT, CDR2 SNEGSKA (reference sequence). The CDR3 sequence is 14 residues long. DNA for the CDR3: TGCAGTGCTAGAGATGTAGGTGAAACGAATGAGCAGTTCTTC. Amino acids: CSARDVGETNEQFF.

The CDR3 here is CASSVVASGSTGELFF. The CDR3 DNA is TGTGCCAGCAGCGTAGTTGCTAGCGGGAGCACCGGGGAGCTGTTTTTT. The J gene is TRBJ2-2, the V gene TRBV9; 10 bases agree with TRBD2. CDR3 length equals 16 residues. Looked up from germline, CDR1 is SGDLS and CDR2 is YYNGEE. J lost 4 bases, V lost 0 bases, and 3 bases had no gene match.

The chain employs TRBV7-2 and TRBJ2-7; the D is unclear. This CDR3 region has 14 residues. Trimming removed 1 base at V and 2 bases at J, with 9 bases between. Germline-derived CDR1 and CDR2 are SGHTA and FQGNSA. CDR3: CASSLVVYPYEQYF. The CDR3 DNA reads TGTGCCAGCAGCTTAGTTGTGTATCCCTACGAGCAGTACTTC.

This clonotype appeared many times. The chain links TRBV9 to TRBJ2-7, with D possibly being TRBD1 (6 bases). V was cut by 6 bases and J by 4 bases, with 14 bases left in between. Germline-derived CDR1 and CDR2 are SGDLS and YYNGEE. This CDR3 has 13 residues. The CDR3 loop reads CASIGDRFYEQYF. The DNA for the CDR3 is TGTGCCAGCATCGGCGACAGGTTTTACGAGCAGTACTTC.

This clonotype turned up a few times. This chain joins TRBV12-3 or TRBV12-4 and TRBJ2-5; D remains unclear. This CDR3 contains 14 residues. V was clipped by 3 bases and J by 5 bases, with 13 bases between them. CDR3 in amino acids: CASSLVLGRETQYF. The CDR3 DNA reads TGTGCCAGCAGTTTGGTTTTAGGGCGGGAGACCCAGTACTTC.

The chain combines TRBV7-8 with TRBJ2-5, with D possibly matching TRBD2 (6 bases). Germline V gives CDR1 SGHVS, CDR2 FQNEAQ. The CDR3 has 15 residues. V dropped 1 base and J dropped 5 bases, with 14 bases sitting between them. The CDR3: CASSLGAGTWETQYF. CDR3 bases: TGTGCCAGCAGCTTAGGGGCGGGGACCTGGGAGACCCAGTACTTC.

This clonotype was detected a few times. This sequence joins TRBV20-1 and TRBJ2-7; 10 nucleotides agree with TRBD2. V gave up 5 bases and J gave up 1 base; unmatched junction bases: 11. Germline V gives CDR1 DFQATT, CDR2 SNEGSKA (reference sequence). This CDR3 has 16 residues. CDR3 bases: TGCAGTGCTTATTTACGAGCGGGAGGGCCATCCTACGAGCAGTACTTC. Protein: CSAYLRAGGPSYEQYF.